Following are 2 T cell receptor beta chains from one sample sequenced in a study of blood T cell repertoires in COVID-19. Method: immunoSEQ multiplex PCR; TCRdb's copy keeps in-frame clones and lacks some. This sample has some 170,000 clones, with roughly 87% found just once. The sample consisted of peripheral blood. These receptors were obtained from a woman in her 70s with acute or convalescent COVID-19.

The chain has TRBV7-2 and TRBJ2-5, with 7 positions matching TRBD2. The CDR3 is 14 residues long. Germline V gives CDR1 SGHTA, CDR2 FQGNSA. V was pared by 1 base and J by 4 bases, with 3 bases of the junction left unmatched. This CDR3 reads CASSLVGRRETQYF. DNA of the CDR3: TGTGCCAGCAGCTTAGTCGGGAGGCGAGAGACCCAGTACTTC.

The chain joins TRBV5-1 to TRBJ2-1; D remains unclear. Trimming pared 4 bases from V and 0 bases from J, leaving 11 bases between. This CDR3 is 15 amino acids long. Per the germline V gene, CDR1 is SGHRS and CDR2 is YFSETQ. Here the CDR3 DNA reads TGCGCCAGCAGCCCGGATTCTAGCTCCTACAATGAGCAGTTCTTC. It is translated as CASSPDSSSYNEQFF.